One and the same sample provided the 7 T cell receptor beta chains below, sequenced in a study of blood T cell repertoires in COVID-19 (dated by TCRdb to 2018 to 2021). The receptor library was made with the immunoSEQ multiplex PCR assay. The immuneACCESS repertoire file appears here via TCRdb, limited to in-frame rearrangements. These files lack a portion of the clones; in checked studies, under half of the deficit traces to unresolved V genes, and the cause of the others is not known. The sample table holds about 230,000 clones, of which 80% to 90% were seen once. The biggest ten clones account for roughly 10% of the sample. Sequencing was done on a sample of peripheral blood. The source is a man aged 45-65 years with COVID-19, enrolled during active disease.

The rearrangement joins TRBV29-1 to TRBJ2-7, with D unclear. The CDR3 extends over 13 amino acids. Trimming left V 1 base short and J 2 bases short, with 9 bases between. CDR1 is SQVTM and CDR2 is ANQGSEA in the germline V gene. The CDR3 DNA reads as TGCAGCGTTGAAGGAGATAAGCCCTACGAGCAGTACTTC. As protein: CSVEGDKPYEQYF.

This rearrangement joins TRBV19 to TRBJ2-2, with 11 positions matching TRBD1. Germline V gene lookup returns CDR1 LNHDA and CDR2 SQIVND (reference sequence). This CDR3 spans 20 amino acids. J lost 0 bases, V lost 4 bases, and 13 bases had no gene match. The CDR3 sequence is CASSTRPGQGDRSNTGELFF. The CDR3 DNA is TGTGCCAGTAGTACCAGACCGGGACAGGGGGATAGATCGAACACCGGGGAGCTGTTTTTT.

J is TRBJ2-7 and V is TRBV4-2; TRBD2 matches at 11 bases. Germline assignment: CDR1 LGHNA and CDR2 YNFKEQ. This CDR3 is built from 19 residues. The V gene end was trimmed by 0 bases and the J gene end by 0 bases; junction bases not matched to a gene: 10. The CDR3 loop reads CASSQDWPSGRLSSYEQYF. The CDR3, as DNA: TGTGCCAGCAGCCAAGATTGGCCTAGCGGGAGGCTCAGCTCCTACGAGCAGTACTTC.

This sequence joins TRBV10-3 and TRBJ2-1; 8 bases are shared with TRBD2. The CDR3 has 13 amino acids. Germline lookup yields CDR1 ENHRY and CDR2 SYGVKD. The junction had 8 bases not matched to a gene; V was cut back by 8 bases and J by 8 bases. The CDR3, as DNA: TGTGCCATCGGTAAGCGGGAGATGGATGAGCAGTTCTTC. Translating it yields CAIGKREMDEQFF.

J is TRBJ2-7 and V is TRBV24-1; 12 bases fit TRBD2. The V segment lost 9 bases and the J segment 4 bases; nucleotides outside the gene matches: 3. CDR1 and CDR2 (germline): KGHDR, SFDVKD. This CDR3 comprises 13 residues. The CDR3 spells CATWTSGMYEQYF. The CDR3 nucleotides read TGTGCCACCTGGACTAGCGGGATGTACGAGCAGTACTTC.

The chain is built from TRBV5-1 and TRBJ1-1; D is possibly TRBD1 (5 bases). The germline V gene has CDR1 SGHRS and CDR2 YFSETQ. V gave up 0 bases and J gave up 8 bases, with 14 bases separating them. The CDR3 length is 14 residues. CDR3 in amino acids: CASSLAQERSEAFF. CDR3 nucleotides: TGCGCCAGCAGCTTGGCACAGGAGAGGTCCGAAGCTTTCTTT.

This clone was observed a few times. The chain carries TRBV29-1 and TRBJ2-7; 8 bases match TRBD2. V was clipped by 6 bases and J by 4 bases; unmatched bases: 11. Germline-derived CDR1 and CDR2 are SQVTM and ANQGSEA. CDR3 length equals 14 residues. CDR3 nucleotides: TGCAGCGTGACAGCGGGAGTTGGATCTTACGAGCAGTACTTC. Its protein product is CSVTAGVGSYEQYF.